These 6 T cell receptor beta chains came from one sample sequenced in a study of T cells after posttransplantation cyclophosphamide. The protocol was immunoSEQ multiplex PCR, while the TCRdb copy is restricted to in-frame clones and leaves out a portion. The sample gives 34,000 or so clones, none seen only once, and the top ten clones hold around 6.5%. The sequenced material came from PBMCs. These receptor sequences come from a woman aged 45-65 years in good health and a related stem cell transplant donor.

This chain uses TRBV29-1 with TRBJ2-5; 7 bases map to TRBD1. With 7 bases clipped from V and 3 bases from J, the junction kept 5 bases outside the gene matches. Germline CDR1 is SQVTM and CDR2 is ANQGSEA. This CDR3 is built from 12 residues. The CDR3 sequence: CSAQGGEETQYF. The CDR3 bases are TGCAGCGCCCAAGGGGGCGAAGAGACCCAGTACTTC.

This clone was picked up many times. The chain links TRBV12-3 or TRBV12-4 to TRBJ1-1, with D possibly being TRBD1 (5 bases). The CDR3 is 13 amino acids. Trimming took 4 bases from V and 6 from J, leaving 12 bases between them. The CDR3 sequence: CASSYLRGSEAFF. CDR3 sequence (DNA): TGTGCCAGCAGTTACCTGAGGGGCTCTGAAGCTTTCTTT.

This clone was counted at least ten times. The V call is TRBV7-2, the J call TRBJ1-5; D is uncertain. V was shortened by 5 bases and J by 3 bases, with 8 bases between the two germline ends. This CDR3 is built from 13 residues. Germline V CDR1 and CDR2: SGHTA, FQGNSA. The CDR3 region has the DNA TGTGCCAGCAGCCAGGACTTCAATCAGCCCCAGCATTTT. Translation: CASSQDFNQPQHF.

Only a few counts were recorded for this clone. The genes are TRBV28 and TRBJ1-5; 7 bases map to TRBD1. Trimming at V came to 6 bases and at J to 6 bases, leaving 8 bases not matched to a gene. The CDR3 has 14 amino acids. Germline values: CDR1 MDHEN, CDR2 SYDVKM. The CDR3 nucleotides read TGTGCCAGCAGGACCGGGACAGACCTTCAGCCCCAGCATTTT. Amino acid sequence: CASRTGTDLQPQHF.

This clone has more than one count but fewer than ten. This rearrangement joins TRBV4-1 to TRBJ1-2, with 7 bases lining up with TRBD1. The germline gives CDR1 MGHRA, CDR2 YSYEKL. The CDR3 has 16 amino acids. The V and J ends lost 4 bases and 8 bases, in that order; junction bases with no gene match: 16. Here the CDR3 reads CASSRDPDRTSWGYTF. CDR3 coding DNA: TGCGCCAGCAGCCGAGACCCGGACAGGACCTCATGGGGCTACACCTTC.

This clone was counted ten times or more. The chain links TRBV12-3 or TRBV12-4 to TRBJ1-5, with a possible D match to TRBD1 (6 bases). The CDR3 contains 14 residues. With 2 bases removed from V and 5 bases from J, the gap between germline ends came to 10 bases. CDR3 in amino acids: CASSLSGGYQPQHF. CDR3 sequence (DNA): TGTGCCAGCAGTTTATCGGGGGGCTATCAGCCCCAGCATTTT.